Listed below are T cell receptor beta chains from one sample, sequenced in a study of early T cells in non-severe SARS-CoV-2 infection. One entry per CDR3 protein, called by TCRdb with MiXCR from the 5' RACE reads. The profile covers more than 85,000 distinct CDR3 sequences, with around 12% appearing a single time and less than 4.5% taken by the ten largest. The sample was whole blood, taken at baseline. Receptors originate from an adult who was a healthcare worker with PCR-confirmed SARS-CoV-2 infection or an uninfected control (not recorded which). CDR3s include the opening cysteine and the closing phenylalanine or tryptophan. D genes are given only for firm matches. Expanded clones get a size class; other rows say once, few or many, or leave the size out.

j_gene: TRBJ2-3
v_gene: TRBV9
abundance: few
d_gene: NA
CDR3aa: CASSVEGTRGDTQYF
CDR3nt: TGTGCCAGCAGCGTAGAGGGGACCAGGGGAGATACGCAGTATTTT

j_gene: TRBJ2-5
v_gene: TRBV7-9
abundance: few
d_gene: NA
CDR3aa: CASSDEGETQYF
CDR3nt: TGTGCCAGCAGCGACGAGGGGGAGACCCAGTACTTC

j_gene: TRBJ2-2
v_gene: TRBV7-2
abundance: few
d_gene: TRBD1
CDR3aa: CASSSQGQGVFTGELFF
CDR3nt: TGTGCCAGCAGCTCCCAAGGACAGGGGGTATTCACCGGGGAGCTGTTTTTT

j_gene: TRBJ2-1
v_gene: TRBV20-1
abundance: NA
d_gene: NA
CDR3aa: CSASGLRNEQFF
CDR3nt: TGCAGTGCTAGCGGTCTCCGCAATGAGCAGTTCTTC

j_gene: TRBJ2-7
v_gene: TRBV4-1
abundance: few
d_gene: NA
CDR3aa: CASSQPTGHEQYF
CDR3nt: TGCGCCAGCAGCCAACCTACAGGGCACGAGCAGTACTTC

j_gene: TRBJ1-5
v_gene: TRBV10-3
abundance: few
d_gene: NA
CDR3aa: CAISAGDRNNQPQHF
CDR3nt: TGTGCCATCAGCGCCGGGGACCGTAACAATCAGCCCCAGCATTTT

j_gene: TRBJ2-3
v_gene: TRBV2
abundance: few
d_gene: TRBD2
CDR3aa: CASTGGRTDTQYF
CDR3nt: TGTGCCAGCACGGGGGGGCGCACAGATACGCAGTATTTT

j_gene: TRBJ2-7
v_gene: TRBV4-1
abundance: few
d_gene: NA
CDR3aa: CASSQEVGVRSYEQYF
CDR3nt: TGCGCCAGCAGCCAAGAAGTAGGGGTTCGATCCTACGAGCAGTACTTC

j_gene: TRBJ2-1
v_gene: TRBV24-1
abundance: NA
d_gene: NA
CDR3aa: CATGVADDYNEQFF
CDR3nt: TGTGCCACCGGAGTAGCGGATGATTACAATGAGCAGTTCTTC

j_gene: TRBJ1-6
v_gene: TRBV12-3/TRBV12-4
abundance: NA
d_gene: NA
CDR3aa: CASTLTGPSPLHF
CDR3nt: TGTGCCAGCACCCTGACAGGCCCTTCACCCCTCCACTTT

j_gene: TRBJ2-3
v_gene: TRBV19
abundance: NA
d_gene: NA
CDR3aa: CASSMNRAGLTDTQYF
CDR3nt: TGTGCCAGTAGTATGAATCGGGCGGGACTCACAGATACGCAGTATTTT

j_gene: TRBJ2-3
v_gene: TRBV6-5
abundance: NA
d_gene: NA
CDR3aa: CATLRWAGSTDTQYF
CDR3nt: TGTGCCACCCTAAGATGGGCAGGGAGCACAGATACGCAGTATTTT

j_gene: TRBJ1-5
v_gene: TRBV6-6
abundance: many
d_gene: NA
CDR3aa: CASKDSLGSNQPQHF
CDR3nt: TGTGCCAGCAAGGACAGTCTAGGTAGCAATCAGCCCCAGCATTTT

j_gene: TRBJ1-6
v_gene: TRBV20-1
abundance: many
d_gene: TRBD1
CDR3aa: CSAGGGAGGSPLHF
CDR3nt: TGCAGTGCTGGCGGTGGGGCAGGGGGTTCACCCCTCCACTTT

j_gene: TRBJ2-1
v_gene: TRBV6-1
abundance: NA
d_gene: TRBD2
CDR3aa: CASSEYQGLAGNEQFF
CDR3nt: TGTGCCAGCAGTGAATATCAGGGACTAGCGGGCAATGAGCAGTTCTTC

j_gene: TRBJ1-5
v_gene: TRBV30
abundance: NA
d_gene: TRBD1
CDR3aa: CAWSSRGNQPQHF
CDR3nt: TGTGCCTGGAGTTCCAGGGGGAATCAGCCCCAGCATTTT

j_gene: TRBJ2-3
v_gene: TRBV7-9
abundance: few
d_gene: NA
CDR3aa: CASSSETGDKSTDTQYF
CDR3nt: TGTGCCAGCAGCTCCGAGACAGGCGATAAGAGCACAGATACGCAGTATTTT

j_gene: TRBJ1-3
v_gene: TRBV27
abundance: few
d_gene: TRBD1
CDR3aa: CASSVADRSSGNTIYF
CDR3nt: TGTGCCAGCAGTGTGGCGGACAGGAGCTCTGGAAACACCATATATTTT

j_gene: TRBJ1-4
v_gene: TRBV6-6
abundance: NA
d_gene: TRBD1
CDR3aa: CASSTGQGREKLFF
CDR3nt: TGTGCCAGCAGTACGGGACAGGGACGCGAAAAACTGTTTTTT

j_gene: TRBJ2-2
v_gene: TRBV11-3
abundance: few
d_gene: TRBD2
CDR3aa: CASSFTGGNPGELFF
CDR3nt: TGTGCCAGCAGCTTCACGGGAGGTAATCCCGGGGAGCTGTTTTTT

j_gene: TRBJ2-5
v_gene: TRBV6-5
abundance: few
d_gene: TRBD1
CDR3aa: CASSWDRGGETQYF
CDR3nt: TGTGCCAGCAGTTGGGACAGGGGGGGCGAGACCCAGTACTTC

j_gene: TRBJ2-5
v_gene: TRBV6-5
abundance: few
d_gene: NA
CDR3aa: CASSYSASQETQYF
CDR3nt: TGTGCCAGCAGTTACTCGGCTTCCCAGGAGACCCAGTACTTC

j_gene: TRBJ1-2
v_gene: TRBV11-2
abundance: once
d_gene: NA
CDR3aa: CASSLERRINYGYTF
CDR3nt: TGTGCCAGCAGCTTAGAGCGACGGATTAACTATGGCTACACCTTC

j_gene: TRBJ1-1
v_gene: TRBV5-4
abundance: few
d_gene: NA
CDR3aa: CASSFGTYLKGTEAFF
CDR3nt: TGTGCCAGCAGCTTTGGGACATACCTGAAGGGCACTGAAGCTTTCTTT

j_gene: TRBJ1-5
v_gene: TRBV3-1
abundance: NA
d_gene: NA
CDR3aa: CASSQGAEQPQHF
CDR3nt: TGTGCCAGCAGCCAAGGGGCAGAGCAGCCCCAGCATTTT

j_gene: TRBJ2-7
v_gene: TRBV27
abundance: NA
d_gene: NA
CDR3aa: CASSIYRWAAEQYF
CDR3nt: TGTGCCAGCAGTATCTATAGGTGGGCCGCCGAGCAGTACTTC

j_gene: TRBJ2-1
v_gene: TRBV5-4
abundance: few
d_gene: TRBD2
CDR3aa: CASSSGLAGAFNNEQFF
CDR3nt: TGTGCCAGCAGCTCCGGACTAGCGGGAGCTTTTAACAATGAGCAGTTCTTC

j_gene: TRBJ1-2
v_gene: TRBV27
abundance: few
d_gene: NA
CDR3aa: CASSFGANYGYTF
CDR3nt: TGTGCCAGCAGTTTCGGGGCCAACTATGGCTACACCTTC

j_gene: TRBJ2-6
v_gene: TRBV15
abundance: many
d_gene: NA
CDR3aa: CATRSSGANVLTF
CDR3nt: TGTGCCACCAGGAGTAGTGGGGCCAACGTCCTGACTTTC

j_gene: TRBJ1-2
v_gene: TRBV6-5
abundance: NA
d_gene: TRBD1
CDR3aa: CASSQGTGTNYGYTF
CDR3nt: TGTGCCAGCAGTCAGGGGACAGGGACTAACTATGGCTACACCTTC

j_gene: TRBJ2-3
v_gene: TRBV15
abundance: many
d_gene: TRBD2
CDR3aa: CATSREAGGQGTDTQYF
CDR3nt: TGTGCCACCAGCAGGGAGGCGGGGGGGCAGGGCACAGATACGCAGTATTTT

j_gene: TRBJ1-3
v_gene: TRBV12-3/TRBV12-4
abundance: NA
d_gene: NA
CDR3aa: CASSFGGSGNTIYF
CDR3nt: TGTGCCAGCAGTTTCGGGGGTTCTGGAAACACCATATATTTT

j_gene: TRBJ1-2
v_gene: TRBV7-2
abundance: NA
d_gene: NA
CDR3aa: CASSPDRARAYGYTF
CDR3nt: TGTGCCAGCAGCCCCGACAGAGCACGAGCTTATGGCTACACCTTC

j_gene: TRBJ1-1
v_gene: TRBV27
abundance: few
d_gene: TRBD1
CDR3aa: CASSITGGVAEAFF
CDR3nt: TGTGCCAGCAGCATCACAGGGGGCGTCGCTGAAGCTTTCTTT

j_gene: TRBJ1-1
v_gene: TRBV11-3
abundance: many
d_gene: TRBD1
CDR3aa: CASSRTGVSEAFF
CDR3nt: TGTGCCAGCAGCCGAACAGGGGTGAGTGAAGCTTTCTTT

j_gene: TRBJ1-3
v_gene: TRBV12-3/TRBV12-4
abundance: few
d_gene: NA
CDR3aa: CASSISAGNTIYF
CDR3nt: TGTGCCAGCAGTATTTCCGCTGGAAACACCATATATTTT

j_gene: TRBJ1-2
v_gene: TRBV6-5
abundance: few
d_gene: TRBD1
CDR3aa: CATLRGGHGYTF
CDR3nt: TGTGCCACCCTTAGAGGGGGCCATGGCTACACCTTC

j_gene: TRBJ1-4
v_gene: TRBV11-3
abundance: many
d_gene: NA
CDR3aa: CASSLDRMGPTNEKLFF
CDR3nt: TGTGCCAGCAGCTTAGATAGGATGGGTCCAACTAATGAAAAACTGTTTTTT

j_gene: TRBJ1-1
v_gene: TRBV20-1
abundance: NA
d_gene: NA
CDR3aa: CSASSGFMNTEAFF
CDR3nt: TGCAGTGCCTCCTCAGGGTTTATGAACACTGAAGCTTTCTTT

j_gene: TRBJ2-7
v_gene: TRBV27
abundance: few
d_gene: NA
CDR3aa: CASSPRADQYEQYF
CDR3nt: TGTGCCAGCAGTCCCAGGGCAGACCAATACGAGCAGTACTTC